What follows is one T cell receptor (beta chain) and its context. The source of the sample is a study of blood T cell repertoires in COVID-19. Study details: Whether acute or convalescent, the COVID-19 samples came from the United States, Italy and Spain. PBMCs, B-cell-depleted T cells, or T cells provided the cDNA or gDNA that made up the material.

Germline-derived CDR1 and CDR2 are SGHAT and FQNNGV. This CDR3 region has 13 residues. The V end was cut by 7 bases, the J end by 3 bases, with 12 bases between. The data were produced by immunoSEQ multiplex PCR, yet TCRdb's version contains in-frame clones alone and is incomplete. The sample includes 85,000 to 90,000 clones, roughly 88% of them seen just once. The chain employs TRBV11-2 and TRBJ1-1; the D is unclear. The clonotype originates from a human donor in a cohort sampled during active COVID-19. The sequenced material came from peripheral blood. In DNA form, the CDR3 reads TGTGCCAGCACGCCGGGGAGGGACACTGAAGCTTTCTTT. It translates to CASTPGRDTEAFF.